These T cell receptor beta chains were read from a single sample in a study of blood T cells in healthy people across ages. One entry per CDR3 protein results from TCRdb running MiXCR on the 5' RACE reads. The profile shows some 700,000 distinct CDR3 sequences, 20% to 25% of them singletons. The specimen sequenced was blood. The receptors derive from a man in his 70s in good health. CDR3s include the opening cysteine and the closing phenylalanine or tryptophan. The order of the fields is J gene, V gene, D gene, CDR3 protein. A D gene is named only where the DNA matches it firmly.

j_gene: TRBJ2-5; v_gene: TRBV20-1; d_gene: TRBD1; CDR3aa: CSARDRDRGGQETQYF
j_gene: TRBJ1-3; v_gene: TRBV5-1; d_gene: .; CDR3aa: CASSLGASGNTIYF
j_gene: TRBJ2-7; v_gene: TRBV20-1; d_gene: TRBD2; CDR3aa: CSAERWGGAYEQYF
j_gene: TRBJ1-4; v_gene: TRBV19; d_gene: TRBD1; CDR3aa: CASCQPGTGVDEKLFF
j_gene: TRBJ1-4; v_gene: TRBV28; d_gene: TRBD1; CDR3aa: CASLDRFNEKLFF
j_gene: TRBJ2-1; v_gene: TRBV7-9; d_gene: TRBD1; CDR3aa: CASSARDRGYNEQFF
j_gene: TRBJ1-4; v_gene: TRBV10-3; d_gene: .; CDR3aa: CAITPGPGSGEKLFF
j_gene: TRBJ2-5; v_gene: TRBV12-3/TRBV12-4; d_gene: .; CDR3aa: CATQHQGSVETQYF
j_gene: TRBJ1-4; v_gene: TRBV25-1; d_gene: .; CDR3aa: CASSEGQAGFREKLFF
j_gene: TRBJ2-1; v_gene: TRBV5-1; d_gene: .; CDR3aa: CASSLAGAEISYNEQFF
j_gene: TRBJ1-1; v_gene: TRBV11-1; d_gene: TRBD1; CDR3aa: CASSPQQGKAFF
j_gene: TRBJ2-3; v_gene: TRBV9; d_gene: TRBD2; CDR3aa: CASGTGGSTDTQYF
j_gene: TRBJ2-1; v_gene: TRBV12-3/TRBV12-4; d_gene: .; CDR3aa: CASSPGIVYNEQFF
j_gene: TRBJ2-7; v_gene: TRBV2; d_gene: TRBD2; CDR3aa: CASRSGGAYEQYF
j_gene: TRBJ1-1; v_gene: TRBV20-1; d_gene: .; CDR3aa: CSATIGTNTEAFF
j_gene: TRBJ2-1; v_gene: TRBV9; d_gene: .; CDR3aa: CASSVEDLTYNEQFF
j_gene: TRBJ2-3; v_gene: TRBV3-1; d_gene: .; CDR3aa: CASSQVRGPGTQYF